The T cell receptor beta chain under discussion was sequenced for a study of T cell changes during pregnancy in multiple sclerosis. The CDR3 has 13 amino acids. Trimming left V 3 bases short and J 10 bases short, with 14 bases between. CDR1 and CDR2 from the germline V gene are SGHNT and YYREEE (reference sequence). Method: immunoSEQ multiplex PCR; TCRdb's copy keeps in-frame clones and lacks some. The table records tens of thousands of clones, about 94% of them present only once. This sample comprised peripheral blood, obtained after pregnancy. The receptor comes from a female donor in good health, enrolled as a control in a pregnancy study. The rearrangement joins TRBV5-4 to TRBJ2-1, with D unclear. CDR3 loop: CASSSGGPTEQFF. In nucleotides, the CDR3 is TGTGCCAGCAGCTCTGGCGGCCCGACGGAGCAGTTCTTC.